This T cell receptor beta chain is drawn from a study of cytomegalovirus exposure and HLA in healthy donors. PCR was performed using 60 Vbeta and 13 Jbeta primers. In the original analysis: In a later analysis, around 87 million unique TCR beta chains included roughly 11 million shared by two or more donors. The table came from immunoSEQ multiplex PCR; TCRdb's copy has only in-frame clones and leaves some out. The DNA gave D and trimming, while V, J and clone size come from that table. This sample's table reports under 150,000 clones. Concerning this clone itself: Its antigen is not known.

The study, taken as a whole, reports: A missense DCLRE1C variant was associated with V- and J-gene trimming of TCR beta chains in a later analysis, and an independent cohort replicated the association. Common viral pathogens (according to a later analysis) appeared linked to several of the most significant clusters.

The sequenced sample was PBMCs. The TCR comes from a man between 40 and 49 years old in good health and CMV-seronegative.

CDR3 coding DNA: TGTGCCAGCAGCTTAGTAGTCCCCGCCTACGAGCAGTACTTC. It specifies CASSLVVPAYEQYF. V is TRBV7-2 and J is TRBJ2-7, with no clear D. From germline, CDR1 is SGHTA and CDR2 FQGNSA. V was pared by 1 base and J by 2 bases, with 9 bases between. The CDR3 spans 14 residues.